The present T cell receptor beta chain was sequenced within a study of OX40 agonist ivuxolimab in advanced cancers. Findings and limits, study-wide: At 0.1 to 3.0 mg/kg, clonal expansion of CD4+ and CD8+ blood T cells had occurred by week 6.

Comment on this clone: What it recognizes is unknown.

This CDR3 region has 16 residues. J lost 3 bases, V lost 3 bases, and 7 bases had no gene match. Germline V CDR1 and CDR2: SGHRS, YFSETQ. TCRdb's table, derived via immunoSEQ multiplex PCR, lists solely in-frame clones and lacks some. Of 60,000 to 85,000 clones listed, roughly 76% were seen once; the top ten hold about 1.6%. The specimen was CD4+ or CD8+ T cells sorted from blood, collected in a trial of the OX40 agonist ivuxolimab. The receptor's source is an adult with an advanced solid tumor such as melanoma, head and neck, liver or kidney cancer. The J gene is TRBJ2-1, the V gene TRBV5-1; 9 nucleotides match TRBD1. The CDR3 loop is CASSSPPGQGYNEQFF. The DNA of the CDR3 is TGCGCCAGCAGCTCTCCGCCGGGACAGGGCTACAATGAGCAGTTCTTC.